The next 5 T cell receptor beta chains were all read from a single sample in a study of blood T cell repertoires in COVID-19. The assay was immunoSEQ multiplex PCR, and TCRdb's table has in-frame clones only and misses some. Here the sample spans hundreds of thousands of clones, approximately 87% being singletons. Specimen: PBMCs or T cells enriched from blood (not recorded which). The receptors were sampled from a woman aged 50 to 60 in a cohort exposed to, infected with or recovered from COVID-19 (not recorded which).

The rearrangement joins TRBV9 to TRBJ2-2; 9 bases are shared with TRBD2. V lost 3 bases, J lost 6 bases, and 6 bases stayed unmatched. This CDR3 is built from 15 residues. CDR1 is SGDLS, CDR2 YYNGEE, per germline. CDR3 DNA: TGTGCCAGCAGCGCGCGGGGGGGCCTTCCCGGGGAGCTGTTTTTT. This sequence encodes CASSARGGLPGELFF.

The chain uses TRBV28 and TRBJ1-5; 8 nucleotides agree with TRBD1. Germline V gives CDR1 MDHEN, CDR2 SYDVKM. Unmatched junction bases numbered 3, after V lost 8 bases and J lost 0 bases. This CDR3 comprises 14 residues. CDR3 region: CASRTGHSNQPQHF. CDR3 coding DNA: TGTGCCAGCCGGACAGGGCATAGCAATCAGCCCCAGCATTTT.

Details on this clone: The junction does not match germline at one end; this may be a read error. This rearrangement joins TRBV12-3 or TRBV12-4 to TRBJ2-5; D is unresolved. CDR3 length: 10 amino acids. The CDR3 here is CASRKEIQYF. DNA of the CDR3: TGTGCCAGCAGGAAAGAGATCCAGTACTTC.

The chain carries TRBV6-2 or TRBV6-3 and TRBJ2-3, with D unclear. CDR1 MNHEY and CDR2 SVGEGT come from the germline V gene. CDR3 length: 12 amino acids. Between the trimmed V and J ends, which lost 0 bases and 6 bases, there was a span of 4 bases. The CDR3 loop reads CASSYSSDTQYF. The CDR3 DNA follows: TGTGCCAGCAGTTACTCGTCGGATACGCAGTATTTT.

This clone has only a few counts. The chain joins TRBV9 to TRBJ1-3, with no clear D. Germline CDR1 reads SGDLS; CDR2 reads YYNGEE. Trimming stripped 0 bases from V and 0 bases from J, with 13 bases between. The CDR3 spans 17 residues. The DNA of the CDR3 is TGTGCCAGCAGCGTAGCTTTGGCATCAGACTCTGGAAACACCATATATTTT. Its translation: CASSVALASDSGNTIYF.